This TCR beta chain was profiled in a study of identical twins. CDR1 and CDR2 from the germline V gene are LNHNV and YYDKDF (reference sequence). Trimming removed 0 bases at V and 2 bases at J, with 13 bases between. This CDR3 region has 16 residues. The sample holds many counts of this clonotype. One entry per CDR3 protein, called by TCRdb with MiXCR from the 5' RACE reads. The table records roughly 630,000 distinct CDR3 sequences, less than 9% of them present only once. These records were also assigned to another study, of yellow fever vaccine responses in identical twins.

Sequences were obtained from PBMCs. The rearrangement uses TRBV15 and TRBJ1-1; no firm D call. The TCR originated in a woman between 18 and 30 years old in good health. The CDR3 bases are TGTGCCACCAGCAGAGATCGGAGGGTTGTTAACACTGAAGCTTTCTTT. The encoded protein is CATSRDRRVVNTEAFF.